The 26 T cell receptor beta chains in this list originate from one sample, sequenced in a study of tumor-infiltrating lymphocytes in primary liver carcinoma. The template, about 550 ng total RNA, yielded TCR beta cDNA made with a constant-region primer. ARM-PCR, slightly modified, supplied the TCR beta libraries through three nested multiplex PCR rounds. With TRBV1-TRBV30 forward primers and a C-beta reverse primer, the first two PCR rounds were run for roughly 10 cycles each. TCRdb re-called the multiplex PCR reads through MiXCR, storing one row per CDR3 protein. The repertoire has about 84,000 distinct CDR3 sequences, more than 65% of them found once; the top ten carry just under 20%. Between roughly 17 and 33 mg of unsorted bulk tissue served as the source from which RNA and DNA were co-extracted. Source material: liver tumor tissue from sampling region 1. Subset: tumor region T1, superior pole. The receptors derive from a man in his forties with primary liver carcinoma and hepatitis B virus infection.

Worth noting for this clonotype: A clone one base away is much larger, so this may be a read error. This chain uses TRBV18 with TRBJ2-4, with 9 bases identical to TRBD2. The CDR3 sequence is 15 residues long. The germline CDR1 and CDR2 sequences are KGHSH and LQKENI. CDR3 in DNA: TGTACCAGCTCACCACTAGCGGGAGCCAAAAACATTCAGTACTTC. This encodes CTSSPLAGAKNIQYF. The whole variable domain, filled in from reference TRBV18 and TRBJ2-4, reads NAGVMQNPRHLVRRRGQEARLRCSPMKGHSHVYWYRQLPEEGLKFMVYLQKENIIDESGMPKERFSAEFPKEGPSILRIQQVVRGDSAAYFCTSSPLAGAKNIQYFGAGTRLSVL.

This clonotype was observed at least ten times. The chain couples TRBV6-1 to TRBJ2-3; D gene uncertain. Germline CDR1 MNHNS, CDR2 SASEGT. V gave up 6 bases and J gave up 0 bases, with 10 bases separating them. The CDR3 is 14 amino acids. This chain's CDR3 is CASSEQWSTDTQYF. The CDR3 DNA follows: TGTGCCAGCAGCGAACAGTGGAGCACAGATACGCAGTATTTT.

Of note for this clonotype: This clone may be a read error of a much larger clone one base away. The chain is built from TRBV5-4 and TRBJ2-7; 11 bases match TRBD2. CDR3 size: 14 residues. CDR1 and CDR2 (germline): SGHNT, YYREEE (reference sequence). The CDR3: CANSLGTSGYEQYF. In DNA, the CDR3 is TGTGCCAACAGCTTGGGGACTAGCGGCTACGAGCAGTACTTC. Variable domain in full (rest from reference TRBV5-4 and TRBJ2-7): ETGVTQSPTHLIKTRGQQVTLRCSSQSGHNTVSWYQQALGQGPQFIFQYYREEENGRGNFPPRFSGLQFPNYSSELNVNALELDDSALYLCANSLGTSGYEQYFGPGTRLTVT.

This clonotype was recorded a few times. Mismatch with germline at one junction end may stem from a read error. This sequence joins TRBV11-2 and TRBJ2-7; 9 bases are a match to TRBD2. The V gene's germline CDR1 is SGHAT and CDR2 FQNNGV. The CDR3 length is 18 residues. CDR3 sequence: CANSLSVGLAGGRYEQYF. CDR3 DNA: TGTGCCAACAGCTTATCCGTTGGACTGGCGGGAGGGAGGTACGAGCAGTACTTC.

About this clonotype: The germline gene is not matched at one end of the junction; a read error may be the cause. This chain uses TRBV11-2 with TRBJ2-3; D tentatively reads TRBD1 or TRBD2 (6 bases each). The CDR3 length is 16 residues. Germline V CDR1 and CDR2: SGHAT, FQNNGV. In DNA form, the CDR3 reads TGTGCCAGCAGCCTAGATGTGGGGGGCCTCGCAGATACACAGTATTTT. Translated: CASSLDVGGLADTQYF.

With respect to this clonotype: The junction differs from germline at one of its ends, possibly a read error. V and J are TRBV2 and TRBJ1-3, with a weak D call TRBD1 (6 bases). CDR3 length equals 14 residues. Germline values: CDR1 SNHLY, CDR2 FYNNEI. CDR3 sequence: CASSPGTPGSTIYF. CDR3 nucleotides: TGTGCCAGCAGTCCCGGGACACCTGGAAGCACCATATATTTT.

A word on this clonotype: The junction departs from germline at one end; a sequencing error may be responsible. This rearrangement joins TRBV4-2 to TRBJ2-7, with D perhaps matching TRBD1 (5 bases). Germline V CDR1 and CDR2: LGHNA, YNFKEQ. This CDR3 has 15 residues. CDR3 nucleotides: TGTGTCAGCAGCCAAAAACGGACAAGATCCTACGAGCAGTACTTC. It yields the protein CVSSQKRTRSYEQYF.

This clonotype is labeled medium-sized. The chain couples TRBV11-2 to TRBJ1-3, with TRBD1 matching 11 bases. Trimming removed 5 bases from V and 6 bases from J; junction bases left unmatched: 6. CDR1 is SGHAT and CDR2 is FQNNGV in the germline V gene. There are 15 residues in the CDR3. CDR3 in DNA: TGTGCCAGCAGCCCTTTGGACAGGGGGCTAAACACCATATATTTT. This translates into CASSPLDRGLNTIYF.

As for this clonotype: A read error may explain this, as a much larger clone is one base away. The chain uses TRBV5-4 and TRBJ2-1; 13 bases fit TRBD2. Looked up from germline, CDR1 is SGHNT and CDR2 is YYREEE (reference sequence). This CDR3 comprises 15 residues. The CDR3 loop reads CTSSSGTSGNPEQFF. In nucleotides, the CDR3 is TGTACCAGCAGCTCTGGGACTAGCGGGAATCCCGAGCAGTTCTTC.

This clonotype occurred many times. The chain is built from TRBV29-1 and TRBJ2-3, with a possible D match to TRBD1 (5 bases). The CDR3 loop spans 16 amino acids. Germline V gene data show CDR1 as SQVTM and CDR2 as ANQGSEA. Trimming pared 2 bases from V and 4 bases from J, leaving 19 bases between. CDR3 nucleotides: TGCAGCGTTGAAAACCCCCGGCAGGGTGGGCCAGATACGCAGTATTTT. It encodes CSVENPRQGGPDTQYF.

About this clonotype itself: The CDR3 does not close with the conserved phenylalanine or tryptophan, likely indicating a read error. This rearrangement joins TRBV6-2 or TRBV6-3 to TRBJ1-5, with a tentative D call TRBD1 (6 bases). CDR1 and CDR2 (germline): MNHEY, SVGEGT. The CDR3 runs 17 residues. The ends were cut back, 1 base at V and 4 bases at J, with 17 bases in the middle. Written as DNA, the CDR3 is TGTGCCAGCAGTTACTATGGGCAGGGGTTAAAGAATCAGCCCCAGCATGTT. Amino acids: CASSYYGQGLKNQPQHV.

Turning to this clonotype: Its ends do not fully match the called genes, so a read error is possible. J is TRBJ2-2 and V is TRBV11-1; D may be TRBD2 (6 bases). This CDR3 region has 13 residues. Germline CDR1 SGHAT, CDR2 FQDESV (reference sequence). The CDR3 bases are TGTGCCAGCAGTTTACTAGCCGGCAGGGAGCTGTATTTT. Protein product: CASSLLAGRELYF.

This clonotype was picked up one time. At one end the junction does not follow the germline gene, possibly because of a read error. The chain has TRBV4-1 and TRBJ2-2, with a possible D match to TRBD1 (7 bases). This CDR3 has 14 amino acids. From germline, CDR1 is MGHRA and CDR2 YSYEKL. The DNA of the CDR3 is TGCGTCAGCAGACTAGGGGGCCCGGGCGGGGAACTGTTTTTT. Translated, it gives CVSRLGGPGGELFF.

As for this clonotype: One end of the junction varies from germline; a read error may be responsible. The chain's CDR3 is CACSFPLAGVPGETQYF. CDR3 DNA: TGTGCCTGCAGCTTTCCACTAGCGGGAGTACCGGGGGAGACCCAGTACTTC. The J gene is TRBJ2-5, the V gene TRBV12-3 or TRBV12-4, with TRBD2 matching 11 bases. This CDR3 is 17 amino acids long.

About this clonotype itself: A junction boundary mismatches the germline segment, possibly from a read error. The V call is TRBV11-2, the J call TRBJ2-7; 7 nucleotides align to TRBD2. Looked up from germline, CDR1 is SGHAT and CDR2 is FQNNGV. This CDR3 region has 15 residues. This CDR3 reads CASSLVGGSSYRQHF. The DNA of the CDR3 is TGTGCCAGCAGCTTAGTGGGGGGGAGCTCCTACAGGCAGCACTTC. Using reference TRBV11-2 and TRBJ2-7 for the parts outside the CDR3, the full variable domain is EAGVAQSPRYKIIEKRQSVAFWCNPISGHATLYWYQQILGQGPKLLIQFQNNGVVDDSQLPKDRFSAERLKGVDSTLKIQPAKLEDSAVYLCASSLVGGSSYRQHFGPGTRLTVT.

This chain's CDR3 is CAILPGPPGSEQYF. The CDR3 region has the DNA TGTGCCATCCTACCGGGTCCACCGGGGTCCGAGCAGTACTTC. The gene calls are TRBV10-3 and TRBJ2-7; tentatively, D is TRBD2 (5 bases). Germline lookup yields CDR1 ENHRY and CDR2 SYGVKD. Trimming took 8 bases from V and 6 from J, leaving 20 bases between them. The CDR3 is made up of 14 amino acids.

This clonotype was detected only once. The chain has TRBV5-6 and TRBJ2-7; no reliable D call. Looked up from germline, CDR1 is SGHDT and CDR2 is YYEEEE. This CDR3 is built from 13 residues. CDR3 nucleotides: TGTACGAGCAGCCGTATCGATAGCTACGAGCAGTACTTC. Translation gives CTSSRIDSYEQYF.

As concerns this clonotype: At one boundary the junction diverges from the germline segment, which might be a read error. The rearrangement uses TRBV29-1 and TRBJ2-3, with D possibly being TRBD2 (5 bases). CDR1 is SQVTM, CDR2 ANQGSEA, per germline. CDR3 length: 18 residues. The DNA for the CDR3 is TGCAGCGTTGAAGGGTCGAGACCGACTAACGGGCTCACAGATACGCTGTATTTT. Translating gives CSVEGSRPTNGLTDTLYF.

On this clonotype itself: At one end, the junction sequence differs from germline, possibly due to a read error. The V call is TRBV11-2, the J call TRBJ2-7; perhaps TRBD2 as D (6 bases). The CDR3 has 17 amino acids. The germline V gene has CDR1 SGHAT and CDR2 FQNNGV. The CDR3 DNA sequence: TGTACTAGCAGCCAGGGACCAGCGGGTTCCCCTTTCTACAAGCAGTACTTC. Translated: CTSSQGPAGSPFYKQYF.

In the case of this clonotype: A much larger clone sits a single nucleotide away, making a read error possible. The chain uses TRBV7-9 and TRBJ2-5; D is unclear. The germline gives CDR1 SEHNR, CDR2 FQNEAQ (reference sequence). The CDR3 loop spans 13 amino acids. Trimming removed 5 bases at V and 2 bases at J, with 9 bases between. In DNA, the CDR3 is TGTGCCAGCAGCCGGAGCATACAAGAGACCCAGTACTTC. Encoded protein: CASSRSIQETQYF.

This clonotype was detected a few times. This chain links TRBV6-5 with TRBJ1-4; TRBD1 agrees at 7 bases. Losses at the gene ends were 6 bases for V and 6 bases for J; bases not matched to a gene: 7. CDR1 and CDR2 (germline): MNHEY, SVGAGI. The CDR3 loop spans 14 amino acids. CDR3 region: CASRSGGGDEKLFF. The CDR3, as DNA: TGTGCCAGCAGATCAGGGGGTGGTGATGAAAAACTGTTTTTT.

V gene TRBV30 combines with J gene TRBJ2-3, with D hard to call. Trimming removed 0 bases from V and 2 bases from J, with 12 bases in between. CDR3 size: 15 residues. Germline V CDR1 and CDR2: GTSNPN, SVGIG (reference sequence). The CDR3 nucleotides are TGTGCCTGGAGTGTACTTGGCGAGACCACAGATACGCAGTATTTT. Translated: CAWSVLGETTDTQYF.

About this clonotype: At one of its ends the junction is not consistent with the germline gene, which may arise from a read error. The rearrangement uses TRBV6-1 and TRBJ2-3; a possible D gene is TRBD1 (6 bases). Looked up from germline, CDR1 is MNHNS and CDR2 is SASEGT. This CDR3 has 15 amino acids. The DNA for the CDR3 is TGTGCGAGCAGTGTCACAGGGTCCGGCACAGATACGAAGTATTTT. This translates into CASSVTGSGTDTKYF.

Comments on this clonotype: The junction differs from germline at one of its ends, possibly a read error. The chain links TRBV29-1 to TRBJ2-2, with D possibly called TRBD1 or TRBD2 (5 bases each). CDR3 size: 13 residues. Looked up from germline, CDR1 is SQVTM and CDR2 is ANQGSEA. DNA of the CDR3: TGCAGTGCCCCAAGGGGTGAGGACGGGGAGCTGTTATTC. Protein: CSAPRGEDGELLF.

A single count supports this clonotype. A read error is possible here, since a much larger clone lies one base away. The chain has TRBV5-1 and TRBJ1-6; perhaps TRBD1 as D (5 bases). This CDR3 is built from 15 residues. Germline CDR1 and CDR2: SGHRS and YFSETQ. The CDR3 loop reads CASTLGRDAHSLLHF. The DNA of the CDR3 is TGCGCCAGCACCCTGGGACGGGACGCCCATTCACTCCTCCACTTT.

Many counts were recorded for this clonotype. The chain joins TRBV29-1 to TRBJ2-5, with 7 bases fitting TRBD1. Germline V CDR1 and CDR2: SQVTM, ANQGSEA. This CDR3 spans 14 amino acids. J was trimmed by 6 bases and V by 0 bases; bases with no gene match: 7. The CDR3 spells CSVEDLNRGQTQYF. In DNA form, the CDR3 reads TGCAGCGTTGAAGATCTTAACAGGGGACAGACCCAGTACTTC.